These 25 T cell receptor beta chains were all obtained from the same sample, sequenced in a study of OX40 agonist ivuxolimab in advanced cancers. Repertoires were generated with immunoSEQ multiplex PCR, while TCRdb's copy carries only in-frame clones and drops some. The sample contains around 57,000 clones, more than 70% of which appear only once. The starting material was CD4+ or CD8+ T cells sorted from blood, obtained in a trial of the OX40 agonist ivuxolimab. Receptors were obtained from an adult with an advanced solid tumor such as melanoma, head and neck, liver or kidney cancer.

The rearrangement uses TRBV5-4 and TRBJ1-2; unclear D gene. This CDR3 has 14 residues. V was pared by 3 bases and J by 2 bases, with 11 bases between. Per the germline V gene, CDR1 is SGHNT and CDR2 is YYREEE (reference sequence). The CDR3 sequence: CASSSPTWNYGYTF. Written as DNA, the CDR3 is TGTGCCAGCAGCTCGCCGACATGGAACTATGGCTACACCTTC.

This chain joins TRBV19 and TRBJ2-5, with D possibly called TRBD1 or TRBD2 (5 bases each). The V end lost 8 bases, the J end lost 5 bases, and 12 bases lay between the germline ends. CDR1 is LNHDA, CDR2 SQIVND, per germline (reference sequence). There are 12 residues in the CDR3. The CDR3 DNA reads as TGTGCCAGTGGGACGGCCCGGGAGACCCAGTACTTC. This gives the protein CASGTARETQYF.

The chain employs TRBV6-5 and TRBJ2-7; 8 nucleotides agree with TRBD1. With V trimmed by 5 bases and J by 8 bases, 14 bases remained unmatched. The CDR3 length is 15 residues. CDR1 MNHEY and CDR2 SVGAGI come from the germline V gene. This CDR3 reads CASSQQPGQGAKQYF. The CDR3 DNA sequence: TGTGCCAGCAGTCAGCAGCCGGGGCAGGGGGCGAAGCAGTACTTC.

The chain combines TRBV6-1 with TRBJ2-3; TRBD2 matches at 8 bases. This CDR3 comprises 14 residues. The V gene end was trimmed by 6 bases and the J gene end by 2 bases; junction bases not matched to a gene: 4. CDR1 and CDR2 (germline): MNHNS, SASEGT. The CDR3 DNA sequence: TGTGCCAGCAGAACTAGCGGCCCCACAGATACGCAGTATTTT. This sequence encodes CASRTSGPTDTQYF.

The chain joins TRBV15 to TRBJ1-2; no clear D gene. CDR1 is LNHNV and CDR2 is YYDKDF in the germline V gene (reference sequence). The CDR3 is 13 amino acids. V was cut by 6 bases and J by 5 bases, with 13 bases left in between. The CDR3 region is CATSPGTMYGYTF. CDR3 DNA sequence: TGTGCCACCAGTCCGGGCACGATGTATGGCTACACCTTC.

This rearrangement joins TRBV5-4 to TRBJ1-2, with D tentatively TRBD1 (5 bases). V lost 0 bases to trimming and J lost 4 bases, with 13 bases between them. This CDR3 is built from 15 residues. Germline V CDR1 and CDR2: SGHNT, YYREEE (reference sequence). The CDR3 region has the DNA TGTGCCAGCAGCTTGGCGCGTGGGGGGAGCTATGGCTACACCTTC. Protein: CASSLARGGSYGYTF.

This clone was recorded a few times. V usage is TRBV5-5 and J usage is TRBJ1-1, with TRBD1 identical over 7 bases. The CDR3 is 14 residues long. Germline V gene lookup returns CDR1 SGHKS and CDR2 YYEKEE (reference sequence). The ends lost 0 bases at V and 7 bases at J; junction bases unmatched: 6. In DNA, the CDR3 is TGTGCCAGCAGCTTGGAGCTTAACAGGGGTGAAGCTTTCTTT. Translated, it gives CASSLELNRGEAFF. The full variable domain, with the rest looked up from reference TRBV5-5 and TRBJ1-1, is DAGVTQSPTHLIKTRGQQVTLRCSPISGHKSVSWYQQVLGQGPQFIFQYYEKEERGRGNFPDRFSARQFPNYSSELNVNALLLGDSALYLCASSLELNRGEAFFGQGTRLTVV.

This chain connects TRBV25-1 to TRBJ1-1, with D possibly TRBD1 on 6 matching bases. The CDR3 sequence is 12 residues long. V was clipped by 7 bases and J by 7 bases, with 13 bases between them. The germline CDR1 and CDR2 sequences are MGHDK and SYGVNS. The CDR3 sequence: CASNTADSEAFF. The CDR3 bases are TGTGCCAGCAATACAGCGGACAGTGAAGCTTTCTTT.

In DNA form, the CDR3 reads TGCAGTGCTAGAGGCGCCGGCGAGCAGTACTTC. Protein product: CSARGAGEQYF. The chain uses TRBV20-1 and TRBJ2-7; D is undetermined. Germline V gene sequence: CDR1 DFQATT, CDR2 SNEGSKA (reference sequence). This CDR3 is built from 11 residues. Trimming left V 1 base short and J 6 bases short, with 7 bases between.

For the CDR3, the DNA is TGTGCCAGCAGTCCTGCCGGGGGCCGGACCTTC. The encoded protein is CASSPAGGRTF. This chain uses TRBV28 with TRBJ1-2, with a tentative D call TRBD1 (6 bases). V was cut by 5 bases and J by 14 bases, with 15 bases left in between. Germline loops: CDR1 MDHEN, CDR2 SYDVKM. The CDR3 has 11 residues.

In DNA, the CDR3 is TGTGCCAGCAGCCGGACAGGGTTCCCGTACTTC. It translates to CASSRTGFPYF. The chain uses TRBV7-9 and TRBJ2-4; the match to TRBD1 covers 8 bases. The CDR3 length is 11 residues. Trimming cost V 5 bases and J 15 bases; bases outside gene matches: 6. Germline V CDR1 and CDR2: SEHNR, FQNEAQ (reference sequence).

The chain links TRBV29-1 to TRBJ1-1; D unclear. Deletions cut 7 bases from V and 0 bases from J, with 6 bases between. The CDR3 runs 11 residues. Germline-derived CDR1 and CDR2 are SQVTM and ANQGSEA. The CDR3 here is CSGRVNTEAFF. In DNA, the CDR3 is TGCAGCGGGAGGGTGAACACTGAAGCTTTCTTT.

V is TRBV7-8 and J is TRBJ1-2; D remains ambiguous. V was trimmed by 5 bases and J by 4 bases, leaving 20 bases between them. Germline V gene lookup returns CDR1 SGHVS and CDR2 FQNEAQ. The CDR3 length is 16 residues. For the CDR3, the DNA is TGTGCCAGCAGCCCCCCCGAGCGGTCCCGGGGCTATGGCTACACCTTC. Residues: CASSPPERSRGYGYTF.

The gene calls are TRBV18 and TRBJ2-1; D not resolved. This CDR3 has 15 amino acids. Trimming cost V 6 bases and J 3 bases, with 15 bases left between them. Germline V gene data show CDR1 as KGHSH and CDR2 as LQKENI. In DNA form, the CDR3 reads TGTGCCAGCTCTTCTAACTCTCCTTACTACAATGAGCAGTTCTTC. Protein: CASSSNSPYYNEQFF.

This clone was seen a few times. The chain uses TRBV7-8 and TRBJ2-2; D remains unclear. The germline gives CDR1 SGHVS, CDR2 FQNEAQ. V dropped 5 bases and J dropped 4 bases, with 14 bases sitting between them. The length of the CDR3 is 15 residues. CDR3 residues: CASSRTGYSTGELFF. The CDR3 DNA reads TGTGCCAGCAGCCGTACCGGATATTCCACCGGGGAGCTGTTTTTT.

This clone turned up a few times. This sequence joins TRBV7-9 and TRBJ2-2; D gene unclear. This CDR3 has 15 residues. Per the germline V gene, CDR1 is SEHNR and CDR2 is FQNEAQ (reference sequence). V was clipped by 1 base and J by 0 bases, with 6 bases between them. The CDR3 spells CASSLGWANTGELFF. As DNA, the CDR3 is TGTGCCAGCAGCTTAGGGTGGGCGAACACCGGGGAGCTGTTTTTT. Based on the CDR3 plus reference TRBV7-9 and TRBJ2-2, the full variable domain is DTGVSQNPRHKITKRGQNVTFRCDPISEHNRLYWYRQTLGQGPEFLTYFQNEAQLEKSRLLSDRFSAERPKGSFSTLEIQRTEQGDSAMYLCASSLGWANTGELFFGEGSRLTVL.

V and J are TRBV10-1 and TRBJ1-1; tentative D call: TRBD1 (5 bases). CDR3 length: 14 amino acids. V was clipped by 2 bases and J by 1 base, with 8 bases between them. Germline V gene lookup returns CDR1 WNHNN and CDR2 SYGVQD (reference sequence). DNA for the CDR3: TGCGCCAGCAGTGAGAATCAGGGGAACACTGAAGCTTTCTTT. This gives the protein CASSENQGNTEAFF.

The chain recombines TRBV25-1 with TRBJ1-1; D remains unclear. CDR3 length: 11 residues. V was clipped by 8 bases and J by 1 base, with 5 bases between them. Looked up from germline, CDR1 is MGHDK and CDR2 is SYGVNS. For the CDR3, the DNA is TGTGCCAGCGCCGAGAACACTGAAGCTTTCTTT. It translates to CASAENTEAFF. The full variable domain, rest sourced from reference TRBV25-1 and TRBJ1-1, is EADIYQTPRYLVIGTGKKITLECSQTMGHDKMYWYQQDPGMELHLIHYSYGVNSTEKGDLSSESTVSRIRTEHFPLTLESARPSHTSQYLCASAENTEAFFGQGTRLTVV.

The V and J genes are TRBV7-2 and TRBJ1-3; TRBD1 matches 9 bases. The trim removed 0 bases at V and 0 bases at J, leaving 9 bases unmatched. Germline V lookup: CDR1 SGHTA, CDR2 FQGNSA. The CDR3 consists of 19 residues. CDR3 nucleotides: TGTGCCAGCAGCTTAGCTTTAACAGGACAGGGGAGCTCTGGAAACACCATATATTTT. Protein: CASSLALTGQGSSGNTIYF.

This sequence joins TRBV7-2 and TRBJ2-1; possible D gene TRBD1, 6 bases. The V end lost 3 bases, the J end lost 6 bases, and 18 bases lay between the germline ends. Germline V gene sequence: CDR1 SGHTA, CDR2 FQGNSA. This CDR3 region has 16 residues. The DNA of the CDR3 is TGTGCCAGCAGCTTCGATGGACAGTGGGAAGGCAATGAGCAGTTCTTC. Translation: CASSFDGQWEGNEQFF.

The V gene is TRBV2, the J gene TRBJ2-5, with D unclear. CDR3 length equals 13 residues. V was clipped by 5 bases and J by 5 bases, with 12 bases between them. Germline V gene sequence: CDR1 SNHLY, CDR2 FYNNEI. DNA of the CDR3: TGTGCCAGCAGTACTGGAGACGGGGAGACCCAGTACTTC. It translates to CASSTGDGETQYF.

The V gene is TRBV6-1, the J gene TRBJ2-7; a weak D match, TRBD1 (6 bases). The CDR3 has 13 amino acids. Germline assignment: CDR1 MNHNS and CDR2 SASEGT. V dropped 6 bases and J dropped 0 bases, with 9 bases sitting between them. Here the CDR3 reads CASRVDSSYEQYF. Written as DNA, the CDR3 is TGTGCCAGCAGGGTGGACAGCTCCTACGAGCAGTACTTC.

The J gene is TRBJ2-6, the V gene TRBV19, with a possible D match to TRBD1 (6 bases). This CDR3 spans 16 amino acids. CDR1 LNHDA and CDR2 SQIVND come from the germline V gene (reference sequence). V was cut by 8 bases and J by 0 bases, with 14 bases left in between. CDR3 loop: CASQGNRVSGANVLTF. The CDR3 DNA reads TGTGCCAGTCAGGGGAATAGGGTCTCTGGGGCCAACGTCCTGACTTTC. The full variable domain, in which reference TRBV19 and TRBJ2-6 provide the parts outside the CDR3, is DGGITQSPKYLFRKEGQNVTLSCEQNLNHDAMYWYRQDPGQGLRLIYYSQIVNDFQKGDIAEGYSVSREKKESFPLTVTSAQKNPTAFYLCASQGNRVSGANVLTFGAGSRLTVL.

The V call is TRBV11-2, the J call TRBJ2-2; D gene uncertain. Trimming left V 5 bases short and J 6 bases short, with 10 bases between. The CDR3 totals 13 residues. CDR1 is SGHAT and CDR2 is FQNNGV in the germline V gene. This chain's CDR3 is CASSPVDPGELFF. The CDR3 region has the DNA TGTGCCAGCAGCCCCGTTGATCCCGGGGAGCTGTTTTTT.

CDR3 in DNA: TGCGCCAGCAGTACCGTTCCCTGGGACAGCCCGGGGGTGACCGGGGAGCTGTTTTTT. Its protein is CASSTVPWDSPGVTGELFF. The gene calls are TRBV10-1 and TRBJ2-2, with D possibly being TRBD1 (7 bases). CDR3 size: 19 residues. The germline gives CDR1 WNHNN, CDR2 SYGVQD (reference sequence). The V end lost 5 bases, the J end lost 5 bases, and 27 bases lay between the germline ends.